This T cell receptor beta chain was sequenced during a study of CD8 T cells in Susac syndrome (dated by TCRdb to between 2018 and 2020). Broadly, across the study: Whether CD8+ T cell activation and differentiation in Susac syndrome was antigen driven was tested using repertoire sequencing. Broader findings and caveats from the paper: The TCR sequencing and HLA analysis was acknowledged to have included a relatively small number of individuals.

Regarding this clonotype: Its antigen specificity is not known. Base qualities are not recorded, but no much larger clone differs from it by a single base.

Peripheral blood CD8+ and CD4+ T cells from healthy donors, Susac syndrome patients and multiple sclerosis patients were profiled using high-throughput TCR beta sequencing. Treatment-naive patients with stable or active relapsing-remitting disease fulfilling revised McDonald criteria were used as multiple sclerosis controls. Bulk CD8+ and CD4+ T cells were purified magnetically by negative isolation, whereas CD8+ TEMRA cells were enriched by FACS. Blood was collected in EDTA tubes and processed within 24 hours, with PBMCs isolated through density gradient centrifugation. PBMCs intended for TCR sequencing were cryopreserved in liquid nitrogen and thawed later in a water bath at 37 degrees C. A purity of at least 90% was achieved for sorted or isolated CD4+, CD8+ and CD8+ TEMRA cells. RNA was extracted using the RNeasy kit, and roughly 0.5 to 1 ug of the RNA was reverse transcribed with random hexamers. The immunoSEQ multiplex PCR assay, covering 54 Vbeta and 13 Jbeta segments, was used to amplify TCR beta CDR3 regions. PCR amplification bias was corrected using a synthetic template baseline for primer optimization and computational correction. The source study handled its data this way. Only productive sequences were kept, with reads annotated to V, D and J genes according to IMGT and analyzed in immunoSEQ Analyzer. Clonality was calculated as one minus the Shannon entropy normalized by log2 of the number of productive unique sequences. For each patient and control, public and private clones were evaluated among the 100 most prevalent clones. Clones were defined as Susac-specific if absent from the healthy and MS cohorts, from around 1,100 published viral clones and from other ImmuneACCESS disease sequences. The raw public reads went through TCRdb reprocessing: fastp at Q25, MiXCR clone calling, in-frame beta chains kept. When rows share a CDR3 protein, they turn into one entry using the most common DNA and genes. The V and J calls come from TCRdb's annotation, not from the publication. The sample table holds about 210,000 distinct CDR3 sequences, of which 95% were seen once. Of the sample, 0.085% to 0.095% is held by the ten largest clones.

The source is a human donor with multiple sclerosis. Sequencing was performed on CD4+ T cells from PBMCs.

The CDR3 in this case is CASNGWGENYGYTF. The sequenced DNA: TGTGCCAGCAATGGGTGGGGGGAGAACTATGGCTACACCTTC. The chain was built from TRBV6-5 and TRBJ1-2; TRBD1 is a weak D gene call, 5 bases matching. V is reduced by 7 bases and J by 2 bases, leaving a spacing of 14 bases between them. Taken from the germline V gene, the CDR1 and CDR2 loops are MNHEY and SVGAGI. The CDR3 sequence holds 14 residues, the cysteine and phenylalanine included. Only the CDR3 part of the read is kept: 42 bases, read in frame from the first base.